This is a list of T cell receptor beta chains from one sample in a study of molecular identifiers for immune sequencing clone quantification. TCRdb used MiXCR to reprocess the PCR reads, holding one entry per CDR3 protein. The profile shows tens of thousands of distinct CDR3 sequences, 15% to 20% of them singletons. The sample taken for sequencing was naive CD8+ T cells from blood, with Jurkat cell RNA spiked in. The receptors were sampled from a human donor in good health. Some libraries in this study had Jurkat cell RNA spiked in. The CDR3 runs from the conserved cysteine through the conserved F or W. The D gene is left open where the match is weak. Clone size is given for some rows only: seen once, a few or many times, or a class if the clone is expanded.

TRBV7-2	TRBJ2-3	many	.	CASSPVEEIGTDTQYF	TGTGCCAGCAGCCCCGTCGAGGAAATTGGGACAGATACGCAGTATTTT
TRBV7-9	TRBJ1-1	many	.	CASSSWEAFF	TGTGCCAGCTCCTCCTGGGAGGCTTTCTTT
TRBV7-9	TRBJ1-1	many	TRBD1	CASSQDRDAEAFF	TGTGCCAGCAGTCAGGACAGGGACGCTGAAGCTTTCTTT
TRBV14	TRBJ1-3	many	.	CASSPVVRGPNSGNTIYF	TGTGCCAGCAGCCCAGTGGTTCGGGGCCCCAACTCTGGAAACACCATATATTTT
TRBV10-3	TRBJ1-1	many	.	CAISDVQANTEAFF	TGTGCCATCAGCGACGTACAGGCGAACACTGAAGCTTTCTTT
TRBV7-9	TRBJ2-5	many	TRBD1	CASSPGTGVETQYF	TGTGCCAGCAGCCCCGGGACAGGGGTCGAGACCCAGTACTTC
TRBV7-9	TRBJ1-1	many	TRBD1	CASSLAGTGGTEAFF	TGTGCCAGCAGCTTAGCCGGGACAGGGGGTACTGAAGCTTTCTTT
TRBV20-1	TRBJ1-1	many	.	CSASNVLAANTEAFF	TGCAGTGCTAGCAACGTACTCGCGGCGAACACTGAAGCTTTCTTT
TRBV5-6	TRBJ2-7	.	.	CANNPGMAASYEQYF	TGTGCCAACAACCCTGGTATGGCCGCCTCCTACGAGCAGTACTTC
TRBV20-1	TRBJ2-3	.	.	CSARGEGTDTQYF	TGCAGTGCTAGGGGGGAAGGCACAGATACGCAGTATTTT
TRBV2	TRBJ2-7	medium-sized	.	CASSEVTPGQYF	TGTGCCAGCAGTGAAGTTACCCCGGGGCAGTACTTC
TRBV28	TRBJ1-1	many	.	CASSLALGFPNTEAFF	TGTGCCAGCAGTTTAGCCTTGGGATTCCCGAACACTGAAGCTTTCTTT
TRBV27	TRBJ2-7	many	TRBD2	CASSLAVTYEQYF	TGTGCCAGCTCTCTAGCGGTGACCTACGAGCAGTACTTC
TRBV14	TRBJ1-3	many	.	CASSQPGWLSGNTIYF	TGTGCCAGCAGCCAGCCGGGGTGGTTATCTGGAAACACCATATATTTT
TRBV20-1	TRBJ1-3	many	.	CSARGWDQSSGNTIYF	TGCAGTGCTAGAGGCTGGGACCAGAGCTCTGGAAACACCATATATTTT
TRBV9	TRBJ2-7	many	.	CASSVGGPNYEQYF	TGTGCCAGCAGCGTAGGAGGGCCAAACTACGAGCAGTACTTC
TRBV29-1	TRBJ2-2	many	TRBD1	CSGRFIWRDRANTGELFF	TGCAGCGGCCGGTTTATTTGGCGGGACAGGGCGAACACCGGGGAGCTGTTTTTT
TRBV14	TRBJ1-5	many	.	CASSQPPGYLTPSNQPQHF	TGTGCCAGCAGCCAACCTCCGGGTTACCTTACCCCAAGCAATCAGCCCCAGCATTTT
TRBV7-9	TRBJ2-7	many	.	CASSSPTGRIYEQYF	TGTGCCAGCAGCTCGCCGACAGGGAGGATCTACGAGCAGTACTTC
TRBV9	TRBJ1-1	many	TRBD1	CASSARQGIMNTEAFF	TGTGCCAGCAGCGCAAGACAGGGAATTATGAACACTGAAGCTTTCTTT
TRBV29-1	TRBJ2-3	medium-sized	TRBD2	CSVPLAGGRTDTQYF	TGCAGCGTTCCCTTAGCGGGAGGACGCACAGATACGCAGTATTTT
TRBV7-9	TRBJ2-7	medium-sized	.	CASTGGPGHTSYEQYF	TGTGCCAGCACCGGAGGACCGGGACACACGTCCTACGAGCAGTACTTC
TRBV28	TRBJ2-7	many	.	CASSFGQATRGEQYF	TGTGCCAGCAGTTTTGGTCAAGCCACCCGAGGCGAGCAGTACTTC
TRBV19	TRBJ1-5	few	.	CASSIDHGNQPQHF	TGTGCCAGTAGTATAGATCATGGGAATCAGCCCCAGCATTTT
TRBV2	TRBJ2-3	many	TRBD2	CASLGTSDLYTQYF	TGTGCCAGCCTTGGGACTAGCGATCTCTATACGCAGTATTTT
TRBV27	TRBJ1-1	many	TRBD1	CASTGTGNTEAFF	TGTGCCAGCACAGGGACAGGCAACACTGAAGCTTTCTTT
TRBV19	TRBJ1-2	many	.	CASSAGPIFSHGYTF	TGTGCCAGTAGTGCCGGACCTATCTTTTCTCATGGCTACACCTTC
TRBV5-6	TRBJ2-7	many	.	CASSFGDRFSYEQYF	TGTGCCAGCAGCTTCGGTGACAGGTTCTCCTACGAGCAGTACTTC
TRBV19	TRBJ2-2	many	TRBD2	CASSIVLAGTGELFF	TGTGCCAGTAGTATAGTACTAGCGGGCACCGGGGAGCTGTTTTTT
TRBV4-1	TRBJ2-5	many	.	CASSQDRGETQYF	TGCGCCAGCAGCCAGGATCGGGGTGAGACCCAGTACTTC
TRBV7-2	TRBJ2-5	many	TRBD2	CASSLSRWREGQETQYF	TGTGCCAGCAGCTTATCCCGCTGGCGGGAGGGCCAAGAGACCCAGTACTTC
TRBV30	TRBJ2-3	many	.	CAWSATEGDTQYF	TGTGCCTGGAGTGCCACCGAGGGAGATACGCAGTATTTT
TRBV7-2	TRBJ2-7	many	.	CASSLDMGVAYEQYF	TGTGCCAGCAGCTTAGATATGGGGGTGGCTTACGAGCAGTACTTC
TRBV10-3	TRBJ2-7	many	TRBD1	CAISEPGTGDEQYF	TGTGCCATCAGTGAACCCGGGACAGGGGACGAGCAGTACTTC
TRBV2	TRBJ2-7	many	.	CASSSGLTLREQYF	TGTGCCAGCAGTTCGGGACTGACCCTACGAGAGCAGTACTTC
TRBV7-2	TRBJ2-1	many	TRBD2	CASSPLSGGANEQFF	TGTGCCAGCAGCCCCCTGAGCGGGGGGGCTAATGAGCAGTTCTTC
TRBV6-2/TRBV6-3	TRBJ2-3	many	TRBD2	CASSFRLATDTQYF	TGTGCCAGCAGTTTCCGACTAGCCACAGATACGCAGTATTTT
TRBV27	TRBJ2-6	many	.	CASSRVDSGANVLTF	TGTGCCAGCAGTCGGGTCGACTCTGGGGCCAACGTCCTGACTTTC
TRBV7-6	TRBJ2-6	many	.	CASSSTDSGANVLTF	TGTGCCAGCAGCTCGACAGACTCTGGGGCCAACGTCCTGACTTTC
TRBV7-6	TRBJ2-7	.	.	CAGSLGYEQYF	TGTGCCGGCAGCTTAGGCTACGAGCAGTACTTC
TRBV4-2	TRBJ2-3	many	TRBD2	CASSQDTQAGGRDTQYF	TGTGCCAGCAGCCAAGATACACAAGCGGGAGGGAGAGATACGCAGTATTTT
TRBV4-1	TRBJ1-5	many	.	CASSQVIGGEPQHF	TGCGCCAGCAGCCAAGTGATCGGGGGCGAGCCCCAGCATTTT
TRBV3-1	TRBJ1-2	many	.	CASSLRDTYGYTF	TGTGCCAGCAGTCTCCGGGACACCTATGGCTACACCTTC
TRBV2	TRBJ1-5	many	TRBD1	CASSSGTAIFNQPQHF	TGTGCCAGCAGTTCCGGGACAGCCATTTTCAATCAGCCCCAGCATTTT
TRBV9	TRBJ2-3	.	.	CASSPPTGTTTDTQYF	TGTGCCAGCAGCCCGCCGACCGGGACAACAACAGATACGCAGTATTTT
TRBV28	TRBJ1-4	many	TRBD1	CASSPDRAVEKLFF	TGTGCCAGCAGTCCGGACAGGGCAGTTGAAAAACTGTTTTTT